This T cell receptor (beta chain) was profiled in a study of shared clonotypes between healthy human individuals. Study information: A couple of women and three men aged 18 to 49 made up the donors.

Details on this clone: Its antigen is unidentified.

Sequenced by immunoSEQ multiplex PCR; TCRdb stores in-frame clones only, minus some. The repertoire holds fewer than 400,000 clones, with about 74% as singletons. Study-wide points: Approximately 5.3% was the fraction of naive CD4 clonotypes found shared across a few donors.

This CDR3 spans 15 amino acids. CDR1 MGHDK and CDR2 SYGVNS come from the germline V gene. J lost 4 bases, V lost 2 bases, and 3 bases had no gene match. V usage is TRBV25-1 and J usage is TRBJ2-3, with 10 positions matching TRBD2. Material for sequencing was memory CD4+ T cells sorted from blood. The subset denotes: CD45RA-negative fraction. This TCR was sampled from a man aged 25-40 years in good health. In nucleotides, the CDR3 is TGTGCCAGCAGTGAAAGCGGGAGGGCCGCAGATACGCAGTATTTT. This encodes CASSESGRAADTQYF. Looking up the rest from reference TRBV25-1 and TRBJ2-3 gives the full variable domain: EADIYQTPRYLVIGTGKKITLECSQTMGHDKMYWYQQDPGMELHLIHYSYGVNSTEKGDLSSESTVSRIRTEHFPLTLESARPSHTSQYLCASSESGRAADTQYFGPGTRLTVL.